This is a list of T cell receptor beta chains from one sample in a study of cytomegalovirus exposure and HLA in healthy donors. Assay: immunoSEQ multiplex PCR; the TCRdb copy retains only in-frame clones and omits some. The table shows roughly 200,000 clones, with roughly 9.5% occurring only once. The sample was PBMCs. The receptors derive from a young woman in good health and CMV-seropositive. Each CDR3 is given with its conserved first and last residue. A D gene is named only where the DNA matches it firmly. The size entry is marked missing in some rows and otherwise reads once, few, many or a size class.

J gene | D gene | clone size | V gene | CDR3 DNA | CDR3 protein
TRBJ2-5 | TRBD1 | - | TRBV27 | TGTGCCAGCAGTTCCGAAGTCTCCGGACAGGCAGAGACCCAGTACTTC | CASSSEVSGQAETQYF
TRBJ2-5 | - | few | TRBV5-8 | TGTGCCAGCAGCTTGTCCGGAGGGGCGGCGACCCAGTACTTC | CASSLSGGAATQYF
TRBJ1-4 | TRBD1 | - | TRBV18 | TGTGCCAGCTTCCGGGACAGGCAAGAAAAACTGTTTTTT | CASFRDRQEKLFF
TRBJ2-1 | TRBD1 | few | TRBV6-1 | TGTGCCAGCAGTCACACAGGGGAAAGGGTCAATGAGCAGTTCTTC | CASSHTGERVNEQFF
TRBJ1-2 | - | few | TRBV10-3 | TGTGCCATCAGTGAGTCCCTTGGGGCGCCAATTTATGGCTACACCTTC | CAISESLGAPIYGYTF
TRBJ2-2 | - | - | TRBV6-5 | TGTGCCAGCAGTTCATCCCGGGGCGGGGAGCTGTTTTTT | CASSSSRGGELFF
TRBJ1-4 | - | few | TRBV7-9 | TGTGCCAGCAGCTTAGCGAAGACGGGGTCTAATGAAAAACTGTTTTTT | CASSLAKTGSNEKLFF
TRBJ2-1 | - | - | TRBV5-4 | TGTGCCAGCAGCCTATCCTCCTACAATGAGCAGTTCTTC | CASSLSSYNEQFF
TRBJ2-1 | - | once | TRBV7-9 | TGTGCCAGCAGCTTAAGGGTTAGCGAGGCGTCCAATGAGCAGTTCTTC | CASSLRVSEASNEQFF
TRBJ2-7 | TRBD1 | - | TRBV5-1 | TGCGCCAGCAGCTACAGACAGGGTCGGTACGAGCAGTACTTC | CASSYRQGRYEQYF
TRBJ1-5 | - | - | TRBV6-1 | TGTGCCAGCAGCGAACAGGGAAATCAGCCCCAGCATTTT | CASSEQGNQPQHF
TRBJ2-3 | - | few | TRBV5-1 | TGCGCCAGCAGCTGGACAATATTAGGGGCAGATACGCAGTATTTT | CASSWTILGADTQYF
TRBJ2-3 | TRBD1 | - | TRBV10-1 | TGCGCCAGCGGGACAGGGTTTAATACGCAGTGTTTT | CASGTGFNTQCF
TRBJ1-1 | - | - | TRBV5-1 | TGCGCCAGCAGCTTGGAGCTGAACACTGAAGCTTTCTTT | CASSLELNTEAFF
TRBJ1-2 | - | - | TRBV29-1 | TGCACGGCTAAAGAGGGATCAGAGGCCTATGGCTACACCTTC | CTAKEGSEAYGYTF
TRBJ1-2 | - | - | TRBV5-1 | TGCGCCAGCAGCTTGGCCCCGGGGGATTATGGCTACACCTTC | CASSLAPGDYGYTF
TRBJ2-6 | TRBD2 | - | TRBV5-1 | TGCGCCAGCAGCTTGGTGGGTAGCGGGAGTGGTGGGGCCAACGTCCTGACTTTC | CASSLVGSGSGGANVLTF
TRBJ2-1 | TRBD2 | - | TRBV9 | TGTGCCAGCAGCGTGTGGGCGGGAGGGGGAGATGAGCAGTTCTTC | CASSVWAGGGDEQFF
TRBJ2-1 | TRBD1 | few | TRBV10-1 | TGCGCCAGCAGCAGACAGGGGTCGGGCAATGAGCAGTTCTTC | CASSRQGSGNEQFF
TRBJ2-7 | - | few | TRBV13 | TGTGCCAGCAGCTTGGGCCCAGCCTACGAGCAGTACTTC | CASSLGPAYEQYF
TRBJ2-1 | TRBD2 | - | TRBV18 | TGTGCCAGCTCACCCCGGACTAGCGGGGACAATGAGCAGTTCTTC | CASSPRTSGDNEQFF
TRBJ1-2 | - | few | TRBV29-1 | TGCAGCGTCTACTCAGGCTTCTATGGCTACACCTTC | CSVYSGFYGYTF
TRBJ2-1 | - | - | TRBV6-1 | TGTGCCAGCAGTGAAAGGGCCCAGGGCAATGAGCAGTTCTTC | CASSERAQGNEQFF
TRBJ2-1 | - | - | TRBV6-6 | TGTGCCAGCAGTCAAGTCCGCAGGCATGAGCAGTTCTTC | CASSQVRRHEQFF
TRBJ2-1 | - | few | TRBV29-1 | TGCAGCGACCTCGACAGGCGCCCCGGCAATGAGCAGTTCTTC | CSDLDRRPGNEQFF
TRBJ1-5 | - | few | TRBV7-9 | TGTGCCAGCAGCTTGGACATTTATCAGCCCCAGCATTTT | CASSLDIYQPQHF
TRBJ2-1 | TRBD1 | - | TRBV11-2 | TGTGCCAGCAGCTTAGGGAAATTGACAGGGGGCGGCTCCTACAATGAGCAGTTCTTC | CASSLGKLTGGGSYNEQFF
TRBJ2-7 | TRBD1 | few | TRBV25-1 | TGTGCCAGCAGTGAATGGGGGACAGGGGGCGACGACGAGCAGTACTTC | CASSEWGTGGDDEQYF
TRBJ2-1 | TRBD2 | few | TRBV4-1 | TGCGCCAGCAGTCCCCCCCGCGGGACTAGCGGGAGAAATGAGCAGTTCTTC | CASSPPRGTSGRNEQFF
TRBJ2-5 | TRBD1 | few | TRBV19 | TGTGCCAGTAGTATTGGGACAGCCCGGGGGACCCAGTACTTC | CASSIGTARGTQYF
TRBJ1-3 | - | - | TRBV6-1 | TGTGCCAGCAGTGCAGGGTGGGAAAACACCATATATTTT | CASSAGWENTIYF
TRBJ2-1 | - | few | TRBV7-3 | TGTGCCAGCAGCTTTTTAGCGGCTTCCTACAATGAGCAGTTCTTC | CASSFLAASYNEQFF